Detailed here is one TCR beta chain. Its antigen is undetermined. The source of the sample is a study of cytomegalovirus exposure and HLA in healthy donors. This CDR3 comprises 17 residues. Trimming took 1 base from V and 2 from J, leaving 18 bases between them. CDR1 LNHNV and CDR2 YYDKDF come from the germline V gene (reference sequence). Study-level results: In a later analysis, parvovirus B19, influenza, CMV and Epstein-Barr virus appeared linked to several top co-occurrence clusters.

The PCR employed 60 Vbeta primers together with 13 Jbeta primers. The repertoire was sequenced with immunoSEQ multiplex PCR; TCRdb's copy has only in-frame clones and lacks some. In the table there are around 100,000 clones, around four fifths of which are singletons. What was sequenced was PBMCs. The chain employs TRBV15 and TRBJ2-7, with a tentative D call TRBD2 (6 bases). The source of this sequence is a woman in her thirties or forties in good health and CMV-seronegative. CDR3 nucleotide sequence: TGTGCCACCAGCAGAGCCCGGGACTTAGATTCTACCTACGAGCAGTACTTC. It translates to CATSRARDLDSTYEQYF.